This TCR beta chain was captured in a study of cytomegalovirus exposure and HLA in healthy donors. General observations from the study: Most observed TCR sequences were rare, whereas some public TCRs were detected in many donors. Available immune exposure information covered CMV serostatus only.

PCR employed 60 Vbeta and 13 Jbeta primers. Measured with immunoSEQ multiplex PCR; TCRdb has only the in-frame clones, and not every one. The table includes about 140,000 clones, approximately 80% detected once. In regard to this clone: Its antigen is as yet unknown.

The specimen sequenced was PBMCs. The clonotype originates from a woman between 50 and 59 years old in good health and CMV-seronegative.

Written as DNA, the CDR3 is TGTGCCAGCAGCTTAAGTGGCGGGAAGAGCTCCTACGAGCAGTACTTC. Protein sequence: CASSLSGGKSSYEQYF. The chain carries TRBV7-8 and TRBJ2-7; TRBD2 is a possible D gene (6 bases). The CDR3 totals 16 residues. CDR1 SGHVS and CDR2 FQNEAQ come from the germline V gene. Trimming left V 2 bases short and J 0 bases short, with 14 bases between.